What follows are 28 T cell receptor beta chains derived from one specimen sequenced in a study of CD8 T cells in ankylosing spondylitis. For these TCRs, the target antigens are not known. From the 5' RACE reads, TCRdb called clonotypes with MiXCR, one entry per CDR3 protein. The top ten hold 1% of the sample, which has around 480,000 distinct CDR3 sequences, 17% seen once. General study findings and limits: It appeared that ankylosing spondylitis blood was characterized by a TCR beta motif of 8 or 9 highly homologous variants.

The source material was blood, either unsorted or a sorted T cell fraction (not recorded which). All receptors derive from a male donor with ankylosing spondylitis.

This rearrangement joins TRBV18 to TRBJ2-2, with D possibly being TRBD1 (6 bases). The CDR3 spans 15 residues. Trimming shortened V by 5 bases and J by 0 bases, and 10 bases separated the two germline ends. Germline V gene data show CDR1 as KGHSH and CDR2 as LQKENI. The CDR3 reads CASSLTGPNTGELFF. The CDR3 bases are TGTGCCAGCTCATTGACAGGACCGAACACCGGGGAGCTGTTTTTT.

The chain is built from TRBV29-1 and TRBJ1-2; weak D call: TRBD1 (6 bases). V lost 5 bases, J lost 7 bases, and 11 bases lay in between. The CDR3 has 11 residues. Germline V lookup: CDR1 SQVTM, CDR2 ANQGSEA. The CDR3 region has the DNA TGCAGCGTTTCAGGGGTTGGTGGCTACACCTTC. Its translation is CSVSGVGGYTF.

The rearrangement uses TRBV18 and TRBJ1-1, with D possibly matching TRBD1 (6 bases). The CDR3 contains 13 residues. Germline assignment: CDR1 KGHSH and CDR2 LQKENI. V was pared by 3 bases and J by 4 bases, with 9 bases between. The CDR3 reads CASSPWGPTEAFF. The CDR3 bases are TGTGCCAGCTCACCGTGGGGGCCCACTGAAGCTTTCTTT. Based on the CDR3 plus reference TRBV18 and TRBJ1-1, the full variable domain is NAGVMQNPRHLVRRRGQEARLRCSPMKGHSHVYWYRQLPEEGLKFMVYLQKENIIDESGMPKERFSAEFPKEGPSILRIQQVVRGDSAAYFCASSPWGPTEAFFGQGTRLTVV.

This clonotype has more than one count but fewer than ten. The CDR3 sequence is CASSKRGNGGFF. Here the CDR3 DNA reads TGTGCCAGCAGCAAAAGGGGGAATGGTGGGTTCTTC. This rearrangement joins TRBV21-1 to TRBJ2-1; TRBD1, as called in the table, went unchecked against the DNA. TRBV21-1 is given as a pseudogene. The CDR3 spans 12 residues.

J is TRBJ1-1 and V is TRBV7-2; no firm D call. The ends were cut back, 0 bases at V and 4 bases at J, with 12 bases in the middle. Germline V gene sequence: CDR1 SGHTA, CDR2 FQGNSA. The length of the CDR3 is 15 residues. This chain's CDR3 is CASSLAQRVATEAFF. CDR3 nucleotides: TGTGCCAGCAGCTTAGCTCAGCGGGTAGCCACTGAAGCTTTCTTT. The full variable domain, completed using reference TRBV7-2 and TRBJ1-1, is GAGVSQSPSNKVTEKGKDVELRCDPISGHTALYWYRQSLGQGLEFLIYFQGNSAPDKSGLPSDRFSAERTGGSVSTLTIQRTQQEDSAVYLCASSLAQRVATEAFFGQGTRLTVV.

This chain joins TRBV30 and TRBJ1-1, with 7 bases fitting TRBD1. V was pared by 3 bases and J by 3 bases, with 4 bases of the junction left unmatched. Germline V gene lookup returns CDR1 GTSNPN and CDR2 SVGIG (reference sequence). The length of the CDR3 is 13 residues. In DNA form, the CDR3 reads TGTGCCTGGAGACAGGGGAAGGACACTGAAGCTTTCTTT. As protein: CAWRQGKDTEAFF.

V usage is TRBV15 and J usage is TRBJ2-1, with TRBD1 identical over 11 bases. The V gene end was trimmed by 7 bases and the J gene end by 3 bases; junction bases not matched to a gene: 5. Germline V gives CDR1 LNHNV, CDR2 YYDKDF (reference sequence). The CDR3 length is 15 residues. The CDR3 DNA reads TGTGCCACCAATCCCGGGACAGGGGGCTACAATGAGCAGTTCTTC. Amino acids: CATNPGTGGYNEQFF.

Only a few counts were recorded for this clonotype. V gene TRBV20-1 combines with J gene TRBJ2-7; D call uncertain. Germline lookup yields CDR1 DFQATT and CDR2 SNEGSKA (reference sequence). The CDR3 spans 13 residues. V was cut by 3 bases and J by 5 bases, with 14 bases left in between. The CDR3 sequence: CSASRMVGNEQYF. The CDR3 DNA reads TGCAGTGCTAGCAGAATGGTAGGCAACGAGCAGTACTTC.

This sequence joins TRBV2 and TRBJ2-2; 9 nucleotides align to TRBD2. The length of the CDR3 is 15 residues. Trimming removed 8 bases from V and 6 bases from J; junction bases left unmatched: 10. Germline V gene data show CDR1 as SNHLY and CDR2 as FYNNEI. The CDR3 DNA reads as TGTGCCAGCCGGAGGGTTAGCGGGAGTCCCGGGGAGCTGTTTTTT. Translated, it gives CASRRVSGSPGELFF.

The rearrangement joins TRBV9 to TRBJ2-5, with D uncertain. V lost 3 bases to trimming and J lost 5 bases, with 14 bases between them. This CDR3 region has 14 residues. The germline gives CDR1 SGDLS, CDR2 YYNGEE. The CDR3 loop reads CASSEVGSKETQYF. The CDR3 DNA follows: TGTGCCAGCAGCGAAGTAGGCAGCAAGGAGACCCAGTACTTC.

Only a few counts were recorded for this clonotype. This sequence joins TRBV6-6 and TRBJ2-7; D is possibly TRBD2 (5 bases). From germline, CDR1 is MNHNY and CDR2 SVGAGI (reference sequence). The CDR3 extends over 13 amino acids. Trimming removed 2 bases from V and 4 bases from J, with 9 bases in between. CDR3 region: CASSYGRVYEQYF. CDR3 nucleotides: TGTGCCAGCAGTTACGGGCGGGTATACGAGCAGTACTTC.

This clonotype has ten or more counts. The chain recombines TRBV7-2 with TRBJ2-3, with D tentatively TRBD1 or TRBD2 (5 bases each). Per the germline V gene, CDR1 is SGHTA and CDR2 is FQGNSA. The V and J ends lost 5 bases and 5 bases respectively, with 14 bases between them. This CDR3 has 14 residues. The CDR3 coding sequence is TGTGCCAGCAGCCCGGGACGGTTTTTAGATACGCAGTATTTT. Amino acid sequence: CASSPGRFLDTQYF.

The table lists this clonotype with a few counts. V and J are TRBV27 and TRBJ1-1; D remains unclear. CDR3 length: 13 amino acids. V was pared by 1 base and J by 5 bases, with 8 bases between. CDR1 is MNHEY, CDR2 SMNVEV, per germline (reference sequence). CDR3 region: CASSLYPPTEAFF. As DNA, the CDR3 is TGTGCCAGCAGTTTATACCCGCCTACTGAAGCTTTCTTT.

This sequence joins TRBV24-1 and TRBJ2-7; D ambiguous. The CDR3 sequence is 14 residues long. The V end was cut by 3 bases, the J end by 1 base, with 9 bases between. Germline CDR1 is KGHDR and CDR2 is SFDVKD. In DNA form, the CDR3 reads TGTGCCACCAGTGATACCAGGAGTTCCTACGAGCAGTACTTC. Translated: CATSDTRSSYEQYF.

This clonotype came up many times. The rearrangement uses TRBV18 and TRBJ2-5; D gene uncertain. Germline V gene lookup returns CDR1 KGHSH and CDR2 LQKENI. The CDR3 is 11 amino acids. The V gene lost 2 bases and the J gene lost 4 bases, with 2 bases spanning the gap. CDR3 loop: CASSPAETQYF. As DNA, the CDR3 is TGTGCCAGCTCACCAGCAGAGACCCAGTACTTC.

This clonotype was recorded a few times. The V and J genes are TRBV6-2 or TRBV6-3 and TRBJ2-1; perhaps TRBD2 as D (5 bases). This CDR3 is 12 amino acids long. With 5 bases removed from V and 6 bases from J, the gap between germline ends came to 8 bases. CDR1 is MNHEY, CDR2 SVGEGT, per germline. The CDR3 region has the DNA TGTGCCAGCAGTGACCGGGGCAATGAGCAGTTCTTC. Translation: CASSDRGNEQFF.

The rearrangement links TRBV11-2 to TRBJ1-4, with TRBD1 as a possible D gene (6 bases). Trimming cost V 1 base and J 7 bases, with 13 bases left between them. Germline CDR1 reads SGHAT; CDR2 reads FQNNGV. The CDR3 totals 15 residues. CDR3 amino acids: CASSLGAGAREKLFF. In DNA, the CDR3 is TGTGCCAGCAGCTTAGGGGCGGGGGCGCGTGAAAAACTGTTTTTT.

The chain employs TRBV5-4 and TRBJ2-2; D is unclear. Germline V gene sequence: CDR1 SGHNT, CDR2 YYREEE (reference sequence). The CDR3 sequence is 15 residues long. V lost 2 bases, J lost 6 bases, and 14 bases lay in between. CDR3 nucleotide sequence: TGTGCCAGCAGCTTCCGTGGGCCTAGGGCCGGGGAGCTGTTTTTT. Residues: CASSFRGPRAGELFF.

The chain is built from TRBV9 and TRBJ1-2, with D possibly TRBD1 on 6 matching bases. Trimming removed 5 bases at V and 4 bases at J, with 12 bases between. This CDR3 has 13 amino acids. Germline loops: CDR1 SGDLS, CDR2 YYNGEE. Written as DNA, the CDR3 is TGTGCCAGCAGGGCGACAGGACTCTATGGCTACACCTTC. Amino acid sequence: CASRATGLYGYTF.

This clonotype appeared a few times. CDR3 loop: CASSPTGADQPQHF. CDR3 sequence (DNA): TGCGCCAGCAGCCCGACAGGGGCCGATCAGCCCCAGCATTTT. J is TRBJ1-5 and V is TRBV5-1; TRBD1 agrees at 8 bases. Germline V gives CDR1 SGHRS, CDR2 YFSETQ. CDR3 length equals 14 residues. V lost 4 bases to trimming and J lost 5 bases; unmatched junction nucleotides: 5.

V and J are TRBV6-2 or TRBV6-3 and TRBJ1-6; D gene ambiguous. The germline CDR1 and CDR2 sequences are MNHEY and SVGEGT. Trimming pared 5 bases from V and 7 bases from J, leaving 18 bases between. The CDR3 has 16 residues. The CDR3 loop reads CASSNAAATGNSPLHF. The CDR3 region has the DNA TGTGCCAGCAGTAACGCGGCGGCAACTGGGAATTCACCCCTCCACTTT.

This clonotype has ten or more counts. V usage is TRBV12-3 or TRBV12-4 and J usage is TRBJ1-2, with TRBD1 identical over 12 bases. The length of the CDR3 is 17 residues. The junction had 11 bases not matched to a gene; V was cut back by 5 bases and J by 4 bases. The CDR3 region is CASSGALGQGAGYGYTF. The CDR3 DNA is TGTGCCAGCAGTGGCGCCTTGGGACAGGGGGCTGGCTATGGCTACACCTTC.

Only a few counts were recorded for this clonotype. In DNA form, the CDR3 reads TGTGCCAGCAGCCTCAATTTGGGGTCGGGTATCACTGAAGCTTTCTTT. It yields the protein CASSLNLGSGITEAFF. V is TRBV12-3 or TRBV12-4 and J is TRBJ1-1; D remains unclear. Deletions cut 6 bases from V and 4 bases from J, with 21 bases between. CDR3 length equals 16 residues.

This chain uses TRBV30 with TRBJ1-3, with D tentatively TRBD1 (6 bases). V gave up 1 base and J gave up 2 bases, with 9 bases separating them. The germline V gene has CDR1 GTSNPN and CDR2 SVGIG (reference sequence). The length of the CDR3 is 14 residues. In DNA form, the CDR3 reads TGTGCCTGGAGTGATGGGGGCCCTGGAAACACCATATATTTT. This translates into CAWSDGGPGNTIYF.

There are many counts of this clonotype. V and J are TRBV27 and TRBJ1-2; 9 nucleotides agree with TRBD1. The V gene's germline CDR1 is MNHEY and CDR2 SMNVEV (reference sequence). There are 14 residues in the CDR3. J gave up 7 bases and V 4 bases, and 7 bases lay outside the gene matches. CDR3 amino acids: CASSSRTGAGGYTF. Written as DNA, the CDR3 is TGTGCCAGCAGTTCCAGGACAGGGGCTGGTGGCTACACCTTC.

The chain's CDR3 is CATSRARGGGLVDTQYF. Written as DNA, the CDR3 is TGTGCCACCAGCAGGGCCCGCGGGGGGGGCTTGGTGGATACGCAGTATTTT. The V and J genes are TRBV15 and TRBJ2-3; 9 positions match TRBD2. V was clipped by 3 bases and J by 6 bases; unmatched bases: 13. The CDR3 has 17 residues. From germline, CDR1 is LNHNV and CDR2 YYDKDF (reference sequence). The full variable domain, with the rest looked up from reference TRBV15 and TRBJ2-3, is DAMVIQNPRYQVTQFGKPVTLSCSQTLNHNVMYWYQQKSSQAPKLLFHYYDKDFNNEADTPDNFQSRRPNTSFCFLDIRSPGLGDTAMYLCATSRARGGGLVDTQYFGPGTRLTVL.

In its sample, this clonotype was seen a few times. The V gene is TRBV7-2, the J gene TRBJ1-1; D gene unclear. Germline assignment: CDR1 SGHTA and CDR2 FQGNSA. V shed 2 bases and J shed 2 bases, with 9 bases lying between them. This CDR3 is built from 14 residues. CDR3 nucleotide sequence: TGTGCCAGCAGCTTAATGATCGGAAACACTGAAGCTTTCTTT. This translates into CASSLMIGNTEAFF.

This clonotype was counted many times. This chain links TRBV21-1 with TRBJ1-1; the table's D call, TRBD1, was not checked against the DNA. TRBV21-1 represents a pseudogene. The CDR3 covers 17 residues. As DNA, the CDR3 is TGTGCCAGCAGCAAAGACGACCTCTGCTGGGGGTGGACTGAAGCTTTCTTT. This codes for CASSKDDLCWGWTEAFF.